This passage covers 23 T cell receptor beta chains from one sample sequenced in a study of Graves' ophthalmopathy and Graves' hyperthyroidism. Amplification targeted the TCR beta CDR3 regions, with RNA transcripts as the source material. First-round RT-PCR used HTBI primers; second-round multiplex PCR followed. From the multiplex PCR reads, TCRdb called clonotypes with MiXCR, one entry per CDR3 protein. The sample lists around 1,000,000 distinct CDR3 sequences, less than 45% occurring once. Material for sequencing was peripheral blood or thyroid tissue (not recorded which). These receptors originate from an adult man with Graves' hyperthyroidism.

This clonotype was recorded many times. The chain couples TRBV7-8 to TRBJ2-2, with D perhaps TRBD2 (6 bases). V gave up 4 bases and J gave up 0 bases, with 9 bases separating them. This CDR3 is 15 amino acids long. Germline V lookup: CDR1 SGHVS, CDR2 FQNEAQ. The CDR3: CASSYGGTNTGELFF. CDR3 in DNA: TGTGCCAGCAGCTACGGGGGTACGAACACCGGGGAGCTGTTTTTT.

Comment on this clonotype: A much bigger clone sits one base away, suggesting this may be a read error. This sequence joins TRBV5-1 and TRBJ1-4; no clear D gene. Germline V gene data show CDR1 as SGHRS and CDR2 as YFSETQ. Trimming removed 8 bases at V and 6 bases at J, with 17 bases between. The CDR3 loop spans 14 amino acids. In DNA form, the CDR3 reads TGCGCCAGGCCTCGGGTTCCTCGCGATGAAAAACTGTTTTTT. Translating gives CARPRVPRDEKLFF.

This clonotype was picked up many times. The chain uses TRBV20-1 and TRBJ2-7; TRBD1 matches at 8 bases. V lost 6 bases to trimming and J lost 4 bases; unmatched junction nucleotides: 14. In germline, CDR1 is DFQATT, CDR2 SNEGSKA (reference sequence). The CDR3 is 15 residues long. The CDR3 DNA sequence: TGCAGTGCCCCACGAACAGGGACAGGTATTTACGAGCAGTACTTC. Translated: CSAPRTGTGIYEQYF.

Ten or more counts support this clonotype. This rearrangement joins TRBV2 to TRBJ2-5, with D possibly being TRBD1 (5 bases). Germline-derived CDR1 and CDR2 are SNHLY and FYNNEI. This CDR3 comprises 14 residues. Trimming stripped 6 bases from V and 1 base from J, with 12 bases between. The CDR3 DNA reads TGTGCCAGCAGCACCACTCAGGGCCAAGAGACCCAGTACTTC. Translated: CASSTTQGQETQYF.

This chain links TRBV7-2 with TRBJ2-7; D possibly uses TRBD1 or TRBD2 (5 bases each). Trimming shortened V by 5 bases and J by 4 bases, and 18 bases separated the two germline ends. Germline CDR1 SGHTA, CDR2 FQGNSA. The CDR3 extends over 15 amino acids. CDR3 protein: CASSPGGQGRYEQYF. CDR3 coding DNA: TGTGCCAGCAGCCCCGGAGGTCAGGGAAGGTACGAGCAGTACTTC.

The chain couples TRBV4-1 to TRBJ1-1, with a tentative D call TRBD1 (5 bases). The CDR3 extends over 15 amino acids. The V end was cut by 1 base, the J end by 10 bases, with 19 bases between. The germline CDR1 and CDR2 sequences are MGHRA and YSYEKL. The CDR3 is CASSQATVRGEGAFF. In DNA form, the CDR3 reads TGCGCCAGCAGCCAAGCAACGGTCCGGGGGGAGGGAGCTTTCTTT.

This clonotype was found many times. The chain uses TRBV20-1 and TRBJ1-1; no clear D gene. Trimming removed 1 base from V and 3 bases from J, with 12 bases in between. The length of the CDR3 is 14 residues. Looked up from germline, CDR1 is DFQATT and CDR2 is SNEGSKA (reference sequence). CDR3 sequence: CSARVPGRDTEAFF. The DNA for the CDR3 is TGCAGTGCTAGAGTTCCGGGTAGGGACACTGAAGCTTTCTTT.

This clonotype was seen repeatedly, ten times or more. The CDR3 DNA follows: TGTGCCAGCAAGGGGACCCAGAGCTCCTATAATTCACCCCTCCACTTT. It specifies CASKGTQSSYNSPLHF. The chain carries TRBV2 and TRBJ1-6; D might be TRBD1 (5 bases). This CDR3 has 16 residues. V was trimmed by 7 bases and J by 0 bases, leaving 13 bases between them. In germline, CDR1 is SNHLY, CDR2 FYNNEI.

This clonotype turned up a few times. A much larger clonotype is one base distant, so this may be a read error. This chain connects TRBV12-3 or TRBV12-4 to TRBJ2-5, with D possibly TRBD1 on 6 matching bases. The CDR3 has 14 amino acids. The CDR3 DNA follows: TGTGCCAGCAGTTTTACGGCGAAGGGGGAGACCCCGTACTTC. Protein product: CASSFTAKGETPYF.

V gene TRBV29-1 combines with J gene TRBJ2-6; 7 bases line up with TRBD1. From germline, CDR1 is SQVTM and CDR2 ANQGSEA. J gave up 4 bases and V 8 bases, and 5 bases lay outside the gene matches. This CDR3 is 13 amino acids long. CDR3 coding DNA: TGCAGCATAACAGGGGCCGGGGCCAACGTCCTGACTTTC. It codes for CSITGAGANVLTF.

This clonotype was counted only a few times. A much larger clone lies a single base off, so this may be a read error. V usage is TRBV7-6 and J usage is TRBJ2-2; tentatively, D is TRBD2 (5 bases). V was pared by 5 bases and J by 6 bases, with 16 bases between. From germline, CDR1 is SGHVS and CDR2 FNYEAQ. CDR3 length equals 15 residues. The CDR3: CASSQRTGNAGELFF. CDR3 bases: TGTGCCAGCAGCCAAAGGACTGGCAACGCCGGGGAGCTGTTTTTT.

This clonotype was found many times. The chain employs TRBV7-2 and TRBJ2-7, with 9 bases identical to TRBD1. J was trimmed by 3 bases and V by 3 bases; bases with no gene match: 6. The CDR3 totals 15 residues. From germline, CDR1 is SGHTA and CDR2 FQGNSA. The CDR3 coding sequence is TGTGCCAGCAGCTTCGACAGGGGGATAAACTACGAGCAGTACTTC. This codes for CASSFDRGINYEQYF.

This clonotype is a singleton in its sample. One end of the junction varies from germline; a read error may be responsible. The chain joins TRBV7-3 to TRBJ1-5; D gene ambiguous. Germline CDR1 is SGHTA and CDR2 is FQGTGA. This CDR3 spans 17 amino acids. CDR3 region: CASSLIGWEASNQPQHF. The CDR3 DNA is TGTGCCAGCAGTTTAATTGGGTGGGAGGCAAGCAATCAGCCCCAGCATTTT.

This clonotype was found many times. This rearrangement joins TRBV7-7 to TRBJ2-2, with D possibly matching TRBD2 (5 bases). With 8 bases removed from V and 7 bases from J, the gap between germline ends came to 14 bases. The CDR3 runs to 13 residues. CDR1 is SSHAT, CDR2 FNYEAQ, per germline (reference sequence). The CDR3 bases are TGTGCCAGCGTCGGGGAGTCAGGCGGGGAGCTGTTTTTT. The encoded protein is CASVGESGGELFF. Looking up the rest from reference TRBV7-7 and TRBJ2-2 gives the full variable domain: GAGVSQSPRYKVTKRGQDVTLRCDPISSHATLYWYQQALGQGPEFLTYFNYEAQPDKSGLPSDRFSAERPEGSISTLTIQRTEQRDSAMYRCASVGESGGELFFGEGSRLTVL.

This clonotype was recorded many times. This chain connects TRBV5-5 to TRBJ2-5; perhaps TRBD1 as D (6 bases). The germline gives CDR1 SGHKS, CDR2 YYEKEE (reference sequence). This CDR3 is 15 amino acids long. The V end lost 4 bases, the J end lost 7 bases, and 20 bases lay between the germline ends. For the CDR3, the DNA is TGTGCCAGCAGCGCCGCTGTCGGGACATTCGGGACCCAGTACTTC. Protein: CASSAAVGTFGTQYF. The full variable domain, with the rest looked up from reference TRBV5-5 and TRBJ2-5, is DAGVTQSPTHLIKTRGQQVTLRCSPISGHKSVSWYQQVLGQGPQFIFQYYEKEERGRGNFPDRFSARQFPNYSSELNVNALLLGDSALYLCASSAAVGTFGTQYFGPGTRLLVL.

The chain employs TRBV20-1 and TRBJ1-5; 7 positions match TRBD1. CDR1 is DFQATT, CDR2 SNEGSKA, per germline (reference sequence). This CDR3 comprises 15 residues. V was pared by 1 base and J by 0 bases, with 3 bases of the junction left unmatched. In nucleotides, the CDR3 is TGCAGTGCTAGAGTGCAGGGGGATAGCAATCAGCCCCAGCATTTT. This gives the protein CSARVQGDSNQPQHF.

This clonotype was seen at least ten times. Written as DNA, the CDR3 is TGCAGTGCTACAGGGGATCACTACTACGAGCAGTACTTC. This sequence encodes CSATGDHYYEQYF. The chain recombines TRBV20-1 with TRBJ2-7; weak D call: TRBD1 (6 bases). CDR1 is DFQATT, CDR2 SNEGSKA, per germline (reference sequence). CDR3 length: 13 residues. V lost 4 bases, J lost 3 bases, and 13 bases lay in between.

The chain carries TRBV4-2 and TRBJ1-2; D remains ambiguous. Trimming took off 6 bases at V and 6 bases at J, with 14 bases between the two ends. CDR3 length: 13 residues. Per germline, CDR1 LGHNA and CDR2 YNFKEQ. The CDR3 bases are TGTGCCAGCAGGCAGACAAGAAGCCATGGCTACACCTTC. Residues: CASRQTRSHGYTF.

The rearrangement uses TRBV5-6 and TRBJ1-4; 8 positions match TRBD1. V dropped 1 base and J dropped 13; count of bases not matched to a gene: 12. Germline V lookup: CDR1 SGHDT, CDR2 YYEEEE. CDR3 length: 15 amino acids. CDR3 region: CASSLRQGKSYRLFF. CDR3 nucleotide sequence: TGTGCCAGCAGCTTGAGACAGGGGAAGTCTTATCGACTGTTTTTT.

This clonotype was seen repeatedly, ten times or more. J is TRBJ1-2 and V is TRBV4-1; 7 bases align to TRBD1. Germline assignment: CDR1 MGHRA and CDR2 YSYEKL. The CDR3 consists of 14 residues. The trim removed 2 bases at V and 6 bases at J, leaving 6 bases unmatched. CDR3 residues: CASSQKGQSNGYTF. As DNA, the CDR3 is TGCGCCAGCAGCCAAAAGGGACAGTCGAATGGCTACACCTTC.

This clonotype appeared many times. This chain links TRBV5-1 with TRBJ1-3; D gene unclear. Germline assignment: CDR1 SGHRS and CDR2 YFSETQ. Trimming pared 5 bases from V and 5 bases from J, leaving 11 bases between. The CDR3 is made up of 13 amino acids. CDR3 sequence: CASSLGGRNTIYF. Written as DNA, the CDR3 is TGCGCCAGCAGTCTCGGCGGTCGAAACACCATATATTTT.

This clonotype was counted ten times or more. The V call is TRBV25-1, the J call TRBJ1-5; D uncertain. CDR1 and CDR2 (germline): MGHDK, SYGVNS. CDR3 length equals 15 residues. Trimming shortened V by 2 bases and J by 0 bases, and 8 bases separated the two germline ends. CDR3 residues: CASSERLDSNQPQHF. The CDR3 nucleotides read TGTGCCAGCAGTGAACGGCTCGATAGCAATCAGCCCCAGCATTTT.

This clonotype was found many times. The CDR3: CASRRLLTNEKLFF. The CDR3 DNA sequence: TGTGCCAGCAGGAGGCTATTAACTAATGAAAAACTGTTTTTT. This sequence joins TRBV2 and TRBJ1-4; D unclear. The germline V gene encodes CDR1 SNHLY and CDR2 FYNNEI. The V and J ends lost 6 bases and 1 base respectively, with 9 bases between them. The CDR3 has 14 amino acids.